The 3 T cell receptor beta chains in this list originate from one sample, sequenced in a study of blood T cells in healthy people across ages (dated by TCRdb to between 2015 and 2016). The library relied on 5' RACE. TCRdb lists the instrument as Illumina HiSeq 2500. A second PCR of 7 to 11 cycles was run with a J-beta primer mix and a sample-barcoded 5' primer. TCRdb handled the public reads itself, with Q25 trimming in fastp and clone calling in MiXCR, and kept productive beta chains. Rows matching on CDR3 protein sequence are summarized as one entry with the most common DNA and genes. This sample is represented by fewer than 1 million distinct CDR3 sequences; around 45% of them were singletons. About 21% of the sample lies in the top ten. Sample: blood. The receptors originated from a man aged 60-69 years in good health.

The chain links TRBV7-2 to TRBJ1-2, with unresolved D. The CDR3 extends over 15 amino acids. Germline CDR1 SGHTA, CDR2 FQGNSA. V dropped 4 bases and J dropped 0 bases, with 12 bases sitting between them. CDR3 in DNA: TGTGCCAGCAGCTCAAGGGTACAGTCTAACTATGGCTACACCTTC. Translating it yields CASSSRVQSNYGYTF.

The rearrangement links TRBV12-3 or TRBV12-4 to TRBJ1-2; TRBD1 might be the D (5 bases). This CDR3 spans 13 amino acids. Trimming took 6 bases from V and 3 from J, leaving 11 bases between them. The CDR3 coding sequence is TGTGCCAGCAGGGGGACGGGTGACTATGGCTACACCTTC. Amino acids: CASRGTGDYGYTF.

This clonotype has only a few counts. The chain combines TRBV9 with TRBJ2-5; TRBD2 might be the D (6 bases). There are 13 residues in the CDR3. Trimming shortened V by 4 bases and J by 9 bases, and 16 bases separated the two germline ends. The V gene's germline CDR1 is SGDLS and CDR2 YYNGEE. The CDR3 protein is CASSPKTGEAQYF. CDR3 coding DNA: TGTGCCAGCAGCCCCAAGACGGGGGAGGCCCAGTACTTC.